The 12 T cell receptor beta chains below all came from one sample that was sequenced in a study of cytomegalovirus exposure and HLA in healthy donors. PCR employed 60 Vbeta and 13 Jbeta primers. Sequencing used immunoSEQ multiplex PCR; TCRdb keeps in-frame clones, though not all of them. The table includes about 180,000 clones, 77% detected once. Sequenced material: PBMCs. The source is a woman in her 30s in good health and CMV-seropositive.

In this sample, this clone turned up a few times. The CDR3 is CASTHSSAIGTYNEQFF. Written as DNA, the CDR3 is TGCGCCAGCACCCACTCTAGCGCCATAGGAACCTACAATGAGCAGTTCTTC. The V gene is TRBV5-1, the J gene TRBJ2-1; TRBD2 might be the D (6 bases). V was shortened by 6 bases and J by 2 bases, with 21 bases between the two germline ends. CDR1 is SGHRS and CDR2 is YFSETQ in the germline V gene. This CDR3 is built from 17 residues.

The J gene is TRBJ1-4, the V gene TRBV7-8, with 8 bases lining up with TRBD1. This CDR3 is built from 17 residues. CDR1 is SGHVS, CDR2 FQNEAQ, per germline. V lost 7 bases, J lost 7 bases, and 17 bases stayed unmatched. The CDR3 loop is CASTVIIGQGGVEKLFF. The CDR3 DNA is TGTGCCAGCACCGTAATCATAGGACAGGGAGGCGTTGAAAAACTGTTTTTT.

This chain's CDR3 is CASSIRGSRGNQPQHF. CDR3 bases: TGTGCCAGCAGTATCAGGGGCTCCCGGGGCAATCAGCCCCAGCATTTT. The chain has TRBV27 and TRBJ1-5; weak D call: TRBD1 (6 bases). Trimming removed 5 bases at V and 2 bases at J, with 16 bases between. The CDR3 sequence is 16 residues long. Germline CDR1 is MNHEY and CDR2 is SMNVEV (reference sequence).

The chain couples TRBV7-3 to TRBJ1-1; possible D gene TRBD1, 5 bases. Looked up from germline, CDR1 is SGHTA and CDR2 is FQGTGA. Trimming removed 1 base at V and 1 base at J, with 10 bases between. CDR3 length equals 15 residues. The DNA of the CDR3 is TGTGCCAGCAGCTTAATCAGCGGGGGGAACACTGAAGCTTTCTTT. Its protein product is CASSLISGGNTEAFF.

The chain couples TRBV6-5 to TRBJ2-1, with 9 bases identical to TRBD2. CDR1 and CDR2 from the germline V gene are MNHEY and SVGAGI. The ends lost 2 bases at V and 5 bases at J; junction bases unmatched: 7. CDR3 length: 16 amino acids. The CDR3 sequence: CASSYESGRPNNEQFF. For the CDR3, the DNA is TGTGCCAGCAGTTACGAAAGCGGGAGGCCCAACAATGAGCAGTTCTTC.

The count of this clone is one. The rearrangement links TRBV15 to TRBJ2-1; 9 bases are a match to TRBD1. There are 15 residues in the CDR3. The germline CDR1 and CDR2 sequences are LNHNV and YYDKDF (reference sequence). V gave up 5 bases and J gave up 3 bases; unmatched junction bases: 5. The CDR3 region is CATSPDRGNYNEQFF. The DNA of the CDR3 is TGTGCCACCAGCCCGGACAGGGGAAACTACAATGAGCAGTTCTTC.

The chain combines TRBV7-9 with TRBJ2-5, with D perhaps matching TRBD1 (6 bases). CDR1 is SEHNR and CDR2 is FQNEAQ in the germline V gene (reference sequence). This CDR3 spans 13 amino acids. Trimming left V 4 bases short and J 4 bases short, with 10 bases between. The CDR3 sequence is CASSWGQGETQYF. The CDR3 nucleotides read TGTGCCAGCAGCTGGGGGCAGGGAGAGACCCAGTACTTC. Using reference TRBV7-9 and TRBJ2-5 for the parts outside the CDR3, the full variable domain is DTGVSQNPRHKITKRGQNVTFRCDPISEHNRLYWYRQTLGQGPEFLTYFQNEAQLEKSRLLSDRFSAERPKGSFSTLEIQRTEQGDSAMYLCASSWGQGETQYFGPGTRLLVL.

V usage is TRBV7-3 and J usage is TRBJ1-1; D perhaps matches TRBD1 (6 bases). V gave up 5 bases and J gave up 1 base, with 14 bases separating them. The CDR3 covers 15 residues. Germline V lookup: CDR1 SGHTA, CDR2 FQGTGA. CDR3 in amino acids: CASSLEGQPNTEAFF. The CDR3 DNA sequence: TGTGCCAGCAGCCTCGAGGGACAACCGAACACTGAAGCTTTCTTT.

This rearrangement joins TRBV27 to TRBJ1-1; no clear D. The CDR3 runs to 13 residues. V lost 5 bases, J lost 0 bases, and 7 bases lay in between. Germline V lookup: CDR1 MNHEY, CDR2 SMNVEV (reference sequence). CDR3 sequence: CASSPYLNTEAFF. For the CDR3, the DNA is TGTGCCAGCAGTCCCTACTTGAACACTGAAGCTTTCTTT.

The chain is built from TRBV19 and TRBJ2-7; 8 bases are a match to TRBD2. The CDR3 runs 15 residues. The trim removed 3 bases at V and 0 bases at J, leaving 4 bases unmatched. Per germline, CDR1 LNHDA and CDR2 SQIVND (reference sequence). This chain's CDR3 is CASSIGREASYEQYF. Written as DNA, the CDR3 is TGTGCCAGTAGTATCGGGCGGGAGGCCTCCTACGAGCAGTACTTC.

The table lists this clone with a few counts. The rearrangement joins TRBV6-5 to TRBJ2-7, with 7 bases that match TRBD1. V lost 9 bases and J lost 3; bases outside the gene matches: 2. CDR1 is MNHEY and CDR2 is SVGAGI in the germline V gene. The CDR3 is 11 amino acids. The CDR3 DNA reads as TGTGCCAGTCGACAGGGCTACGAGCAGTACTTC. Its protein product is CASRQGYEQYF.

The chain couples TRBV7-6 to TRBJ1-1; D gene ambiguous. CDR3 length: 14 residues. Between the trimmed V and J ends, which lost 6 bases and 3 bases, there was a span of 14 bases. Germline assignment: CDR1 SGHVS and CDR2 FNYEAQ. Written as DNA, the CDR3 is TGTGCCAGCAGAGAGACATCATTCCACACTGAAGCTTTCTTT. This translates into CASRETSFHTEAFF.